This T cell receptor beta chain originates from a study of blood T cell repertoires in COVID-19. Study-level information: Collection of acute and convalescent COVID-19 samples took place in the United States, Italy and Spain. Sample material is recorded as cDNA or gDNA derived from T cells, B-cell-depleted T cells, or PBMCs.

Seattle cases were enrolled at active infection and followed longitudinally. As processed by the authors: Estimation of nucleated cell counts was performed using reference gene primer amplification. Profiling relied on immunoSEQ multiplex PCR, and the TCRdb table lists in-frame clones only, not all of them. V and J calls and clone size are as listed in that table; D and trimming were resolved from the DNA. The sample yields a few hundred thousand clones, about 87% seen once. The receptor was derived from a woman aged 25 to 39 with COVID-19, enrolled during active disease. Sequences were obtained from peripheral blood.

CDR3 sequence (DNA): TGTGCCAGCAGTGAACTGTCCTATAATTCACCCCTCCACTTT. Residues: CASSELSYNSPLHF. This chain joins TRBV6-1 and TRBJ1-6; D not resolved. The CDR3 is 14 amino acids. The V end was cut by 2 bases, the J end by 1 base, with 3 bases between. Germline lookup yields CDR1 MNHNS and CDR2 SASEGT.